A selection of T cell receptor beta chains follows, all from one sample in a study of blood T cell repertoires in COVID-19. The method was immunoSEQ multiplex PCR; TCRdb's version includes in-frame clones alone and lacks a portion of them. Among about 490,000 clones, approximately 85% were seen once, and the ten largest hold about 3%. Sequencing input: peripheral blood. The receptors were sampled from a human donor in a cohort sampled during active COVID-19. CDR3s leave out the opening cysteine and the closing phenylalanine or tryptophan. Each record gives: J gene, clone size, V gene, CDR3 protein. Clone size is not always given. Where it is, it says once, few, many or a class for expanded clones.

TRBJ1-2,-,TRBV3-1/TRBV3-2,ASSPRDSYGYT
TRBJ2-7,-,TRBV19,ASSITGTGGSYEQY
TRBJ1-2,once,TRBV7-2,ASSLARMDSQGHYGYT
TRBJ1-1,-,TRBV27,ASSRDRSNTEAF
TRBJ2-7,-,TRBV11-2,ASSPAGGTYEQY
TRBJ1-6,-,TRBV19,ASSIDRGSANSPLH
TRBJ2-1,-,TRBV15,ATSRAQASNEQF
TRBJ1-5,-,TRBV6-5,ASRGQGGNQPQH
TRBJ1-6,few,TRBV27,ASSLRQGTPESYNSPLH
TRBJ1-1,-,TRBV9,ASSTTGGGNTEAF
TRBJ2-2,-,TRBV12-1,ASTTAGTSGHTGELF
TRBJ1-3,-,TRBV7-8,ASSLQGYSGNTIY
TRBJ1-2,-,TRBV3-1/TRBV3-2,ASSQDWGGTVGYT
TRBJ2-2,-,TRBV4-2,ASSPVGGVNTGELF
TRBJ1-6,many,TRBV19,ASGTGHRNSPLH
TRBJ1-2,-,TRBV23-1,ASSQCPGTGVDGYT
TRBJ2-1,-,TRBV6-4,ASSGGTSGRYEQF
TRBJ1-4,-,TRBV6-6,ASSYSGAPTNEKLF
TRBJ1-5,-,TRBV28,ASVGGPNFRNQPQH
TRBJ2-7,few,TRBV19,ASSIEVRGYEQY
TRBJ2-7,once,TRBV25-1,ASSGVLGSSYEQY
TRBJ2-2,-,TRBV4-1,ASSRASASGRKGSGELF
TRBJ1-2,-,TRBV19,ASSSRRDRHGYT
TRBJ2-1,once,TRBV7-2,ASSLSLISDEQF
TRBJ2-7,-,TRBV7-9,ASSLALTGGGYEQY
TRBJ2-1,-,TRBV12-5,ASGLPRYGRSYNEQF
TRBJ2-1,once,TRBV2,ASREPRDSPYNEQF
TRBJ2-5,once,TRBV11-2,ATEKQETQY
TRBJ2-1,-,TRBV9,ASSVGSPSYNEQF
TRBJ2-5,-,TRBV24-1,ATSDRPSGRETQY
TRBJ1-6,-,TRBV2,ASSEARGSPLH
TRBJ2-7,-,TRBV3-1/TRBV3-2,ASSLRA
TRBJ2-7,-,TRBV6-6,ASSTPGGPGEQY
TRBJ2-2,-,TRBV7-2,ASSSTGIGELF
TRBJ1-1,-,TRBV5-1,ASSLTPGTGGTEAF
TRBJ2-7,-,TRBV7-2,ASSLRRWEGEQY
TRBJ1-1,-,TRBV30,AWSVLAFGRRRGTEAF
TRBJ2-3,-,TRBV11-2,ASSLVDRTTDTQY
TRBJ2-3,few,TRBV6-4,ASSGGGKSTDTQY
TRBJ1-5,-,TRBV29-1,SVAIFGQGGWAQH
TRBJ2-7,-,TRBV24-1,ATSQGLGEQY
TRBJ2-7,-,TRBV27,ASSRGGKPYEQY
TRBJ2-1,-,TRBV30,AWSSRLVANEQF